This T cell receptor (beta chain) stems from a study of T-cell reconstitution after alpha-beta-depleted transplantation in children. Trimming removed 2 bases from V and 9 bases from J; junction bases left unmatched: 5. The CDR3 totals 13 residues. Germline CDR1 and CDR2: SGHRS and YFSETQ. This clonotype was picked up a small number of times. A TCRbeta library incorporating unique molecular identifiers was prepared. Using its own MiXCR run on the PCR reads, TCRdb lists one record per CDR3 protein. The sample includes a few hundred thousand distinct CDR3 sequences, roughly 21% of them seen just once. The sequence derives from a human donor who donated a stem cell graft to a child with acute myeloid leukemia. The material sequenced was PBMCs from the stem cell graft donor, taken from the stem cell graft. The chain carries TRBV5-1 and TRBJ2-1; 7 nucleotides line up with TRBD2. The CDR3 DNA follows: TGCGCCAGCAGCTTTGGACTAGATCTTGAGCAGTTCTTC. Protein sequence: CASSFGLDLEQFF.